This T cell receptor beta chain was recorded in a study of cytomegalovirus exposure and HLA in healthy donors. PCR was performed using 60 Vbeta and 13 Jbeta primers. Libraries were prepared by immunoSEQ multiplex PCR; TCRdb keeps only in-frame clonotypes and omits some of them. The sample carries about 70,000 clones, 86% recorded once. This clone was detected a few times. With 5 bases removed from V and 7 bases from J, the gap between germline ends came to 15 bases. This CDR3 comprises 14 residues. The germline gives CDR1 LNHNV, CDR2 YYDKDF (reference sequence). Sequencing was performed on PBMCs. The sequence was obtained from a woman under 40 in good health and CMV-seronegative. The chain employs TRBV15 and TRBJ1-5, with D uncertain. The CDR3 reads CATSVRTSGQPQHF. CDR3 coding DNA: TGTGCCACCAGCGTACGAACTTCGGGGCAGCCCCAGCATTTT.